The present TCR beta chain was sequenced within a study of T cell responses to AZD1222 COVID-19 vaccine. This clone appeared a few times. The target antigen is unknown. Trimming took off 6 bases at V and 4 bases at J, with 12 bases between the two ends. CDR1 and CDR2 from the germline V gene are MDHEN and SYDVKM. The CDR3 extends over 14 amino acids. Here immunoSEQ multiplex PCR was the method, and the copy in TCRdb shows in-frame clones only, minus some. This table holds about 55,000 clones, approximately 88% found once. Study outcomes and limitations: Two doses of AZD1222 preceded a rise in Spike-specific TCR breadth and depth.

The source of this sequence is an adult in good health. The sample in question was peripheral blood, obtained on day 0 of AZD1222 vaccination. The genes are TRBV28 and TRBJ2-2; D could derive from TRBD1 or TRBD2 (7 bases each). CDR3 residues: CASSRGGFTGELFF. CDR3 in DNA: TGTGCCAGCAGCAGGGGGGGTTTCACCGGGGAGCTGTTTTTT.